Listed below are T cell receptor beta chains from one sample, sequenced in a study of T cells in Graves' hyperthyroidism and ophthalmopathy. TCRdb re-derived calls from the multiplex PCR reads in MiXCR, one entry per CDR3 protein. The sample records about 360,000 distinct CDR3 sequences, less than 15% being singletons. The specimen was blood. The source of these receptors is a woman between 18 and 29 years old with Graves' hyperthyroidism. The CDR3 runs from the conserved cysteine through the conserved F or W. The order of the fields is V gene, clone size, J gene, D gene, CDR3 DNA, CDR3 protein. D genes are given only for firm matches. Clone sizes are given selectively: once, few, many, or a class where the clone is expanded.

V: TRBV28; size: many; J: TRBJ1-2; D: -; DNA: TGTGCCAGCAGTCCATTGGGCGCCTATGGCTACACCTTC; CDR3: CASSPLGAYGYTF
V: TRBV25-1; size: few; J: TRBJ2-3; D: TRBD2; DNA: TGTGCCAGCAGTGAACGGACACGGGGGGCAGATACGCAGTATTTT; CDR3: CASSERTRGADTQYF
V: TRBV19; size: -; J: TRBJ2-5; D: TRBD2; DNA: TGTGCCAGTAGTAGGTTGGCTAGCGGACAAGAGACCCAGTACTTC; CDR3: CASSRLASGQETQYF
V: TRBV3-1; size: -; J: TRBJ1-6; D: -; DNA: TGTGCCAGCAGCCAAGGTCGTAGACATAATTCACCCCTCCACTTT; CDR3: CASSQGRRHNSPLHF
V: TRBV27; size: many; J: TRBJ1-3; D: -; DNA: TGTGCCAGCAGTCCTCAGGGAGAAGCTGGAAACACCATATATTTT; CDR3: CASSPQGEAGNTIYF
V: TRBV11-2; size: many; J: TRBJ2-7; D: -; DNA: TGTGCCAGCAGCTTAGCCCCGGGCAACTACGAGCAGTACTTC; CDR3: CASSLAPGNYEQYF
V: TRBV6-1; size: few; J: TRBJ2-7; D: -; DNA: TGTGCCAGCAGTTCGTCACGGGACCTCACCTACGAGCAGTACTTC; CDR3: CASSSSRDLTYEQYF
V: TRBV2; size: many; J: TRBJ2-6; D: -; DNA: TGTGCCAGCAGGCACGAAGGGGGCTCTGGGGCCAACGTCCTGACTTTC; CDR3: CASRHEGGSGANVLTF
V: TRBV7-2; size: -; J: TRBJ1-3; D: -; DNA: TGTGCCAGCAGCTTATGGCTGGTCTCTGGAAACACCATATATTTT; CDR3: CASSLWLVSGNTIYF
V: TRBV12-3/TRBV12-4; size: many; J: TRBJ1-1; D: -; DNA: TGTGCCAGCAGTTTAATATTGGGGGGTGGGAACACTGAAGCTTTCTTT; CDR3: CASSLILGGGNTEAFF
V: TRBV28; size: many; J: TRBJ1-2; D: TRBD1; DNA: TGTGCCAGCAGTTTGACAGGGATAGGGGGCTACACCTTC; CDR3: CASSLTGIGGYTF
V: TRBV7-9; size: many; J: TRBJ2-5; D: -; DNA: TGTGCCAGCAGCTTAGGACCGCGGGGGCCACAAGAGACCCAGTACTTC; CDR3: CASSLGPRGPQETQYF
V: TRBV3-1; size: -; J: TRBJ1-3; D: -; DNA: TGTGCCAGCAGCCAAGATCAGGTGCCTGGAAACACCATATATTTT; CDR3: CASSQDQVPGNTIYF
V: TRBV9; size: many; J: TRBJ1-3; D: -; DNA: TGTGCCAGCAGCGTAGAAATAAGGCAGGGTGGAAACACCATATATTTT; CDR3: CASSVEIRQGGNTIYF
V: TRBV6-2/TRBV6-3; size: many; J: TRBJ1-2; D: -; DNA: TGTGCCAGCAGTTACCTACAGGGAAAAGATGGCTACACCTTC; CDR3: CASSYLQGKDGYTF
V: TRBV11-3; size: few; J: TRBJ2-5; D: -; DNA: TGTGCCAGCAGCTTAAGGAAGGGAGAGACCCAGTACTTC; CDR3: CASSLRKGETQYF
V: TRBV6-2/TRBV6-3; size: many; J: TRBJ2-1; D: TRBD2; DNA: TGTGCCAGCAGTTACTTTGAGGAGCGGGGGGGGCCGATCTTGCAGTTCTTC; CDR3: CASSYFEERGGPILQFF
V: TRBV4-1; size: -; J: TRBJ2-1; D: -; DNA: TGCGCCAGCAGCCAAGATCCGGGACTCCAGTTCTTC; CDR3: CASSQDPGLQFF
V: TRBV18; size: many; J: TRBJ2-3; D: TRBD2; DNA: TGTGCCAGCTCACCTGACGGACTAGCGAATACAGATACGCAGTATTTT; CDR3: CASSPDGLANTDTQYF
V: TRBV28; size: many; J: TRBJ2-5; D: -; DNA: TGTGCCAGCAGGCGCGGGACGCACCAAGAGACCCAGTACTTC; CDR3: CASRRGTHQETQYF
V: TRBV2; size: many; J: TRBJ2-7; D: -; DNA: TGTGCCAGCAAACCACGGGACGGATTCTACGAGCAGTACTTC; CDR3: CASKPRDGFYEQYF
V: TRBV20-1; size: few; J: TRBJ2-7; D: -; DNA: TGCAGTGCTCAACGGGACTCCTGGGAGCAGTACTTC; CDR3: CSAQRDSWEQYF
V: TRBV10-3; size: -; J: TRBJ1-2; D: -; DNA: TGTGCCATCAGTGGGGGGGCTTCGACAGAGCCTAAGCATGGCTACACCTTC; CDR3: CAISGGASTEPKHGYTF
V: TRBV2; size: -; J: TRBJ1-1; D: -; DNA: TGTGCCAGCACGGCAGGTAACTTGAACACTGAAGCTTTCTTT; CDR3: CASTAGNLNTEAFF
V: TRBV6-2/TRBV6-3; size: -; J: TRBJ1-2; D: -; DNA: TGTGCCAGCAGTGAGGTCTCGCGGACCTATGGCTACACCTTC; CDR3: CASSEVSRTYGYTF
V: TRBV20-1; size: many; J: TRBJ2-1; D: -; DNA: TGCAGTGCTAGGGGCAGGGGCGATTACAATGAGCAGTTCTTC; CDR3: CSARGRGDYNEQFF
V: TRBV6-1; size: many; J: TRBJ2-7; D: -; DNA: TGTGCCAGCATGAAACTAGGGTTGGGGACCTACGAGCAGTACTTC; CDR3: CASMKLGLGTYEQYF
V: TRBV10-3; size: many; J: TRBJ2-5; D: TRBD2; DNA: TGTGCCCCCAACCCAGCTAGCGGGAAAGAGACCCAGTACTTC; CDR3: CAPNPASGKETQYF
V: TRBV20-1; size: -; J: TRBJ1-1; D: -; DNA: TGCAGTGCTAGAGATCGGCGGCGTCCGTTCACTGAAGCTTTCTTT; CDR3: CSARDRRRPFTEAFF
V: TRBV6-1; size: many; J: TRBJ2-7; D: TRBD2; DNA: TGTGCCAGCAATTCTGCCGGGACTAGCGGAGTAAAGCAGTACTTC; CDR3: CASNSAGTSGVKQYF
V: TRBV6-1; size: -; J: TRBJ2-7; D: -; DNA: TGTGCCAGCAGTGGCCGGACGCTAACCTACGAGCAGTACTTC; CDR3: CASSGRTLTYEQYF
V: TRBV24-1; size: -; J: TRBJ1-2; D: -; DNA: TGTGCCACCAGTGGCTTGCAGGGAGGCGGCTACACCTTC; CDR3: CATSGLQGGGYTF
V: TRBV7-2; size: many; J: TRBJ2-1; D: -; DNA: TGTGCCAGCAGCTTACAGAGATTCAATGAGCAGTTCTTC; CDR3: CASSLQRFNEQFF
V: TRBV12-3/TRBV12-4; size: -; J: TRBJ2-7; D: -; DNA: TGTGCCAGCAGGGGGGGTGCGCCCCACGAGCAGTACTTC; CDR3: CASRGGAPHEQYF
V: TRBV29-1; size: few; J: TRBJ2-6; D: -; DNA: TGCAGCGTTAGGTCCGGGGCCAACGTCCTGACTTTC; CDR3: CSVRSGANVLTF
V: TRBV29-1; size: many; J: TRBJ2-1; D: TRBD2; DNA: TGCAGCGCTGATAGCGGGAGCTCCTACAATGAGCAGTTCTTC; CDR3: CSADSGSSYNEQFF
V: TRBV6-1; size: many; J: TRBJ1-1; D: -; DNA: TGTGCCAGCAGCCGGGTTGGCGGGGTTGGCACTGAAGCTTTCTTT; CDR3: CASSRVGGVGTEAFF
V: TRBV20-1; size: many; J: TRBJ2-7; D: -; DNA: TGCAGTGCTGAGGACTTGATACCATACGAGCAGTACTTC; CDR3: CSAEDLIPYEQYF
V: TRBV6-1; size: many; J: TRBJ2-1; D: TRBD2; DNA: TGTGCCAGCAGCATTAGCGGGAGATCGCATGGTGAGCAGTTCTTC; CDR3: CASSISGRSHGEQFF
V: TRBV5-1; size: -; J: TRBJ2-2; D: -; DNA: TGCGCCAGCAGCTTGGCAGGGGATCGGAACACCGGGGAGCTGTTTTTT; CDR3: CASSLAGDRNTGELFF
V: TRBV6-2/TRBV6-3; size: -; J: TRBJ2-5; D: TRBD2; DNA: TGTGCCAGCAGTTACTCGTCTAGCGGGGTACAAGAGACCCAGTACTTC; CDR3: CASSYSSSGVQETQYF
V: TRBV6-1; size: many; J: TRBJ2-3; D: TRBD1; DNA: TGTGCCAGCAGTGAAAGGGGACAGGGGGTGGCGGATACGCAGTATTTT; CDR3: CASSERGQGVADTQYF
V: TRBV2; size: many; J: TRBJ1-1; D: -; DNA: TGTGCCAGCAAGTACCAGAACACTGAAGCTTTCTTT; CDR3: CASKYQNTEAFF
V: TRBV7-3; size: many; J: TRBJ2-1; D: TRBD2; DNA: TGTGCCAGCAGCCCACGGGTAGGACTAGCGGGAGGCGAGCAGTTCTTC; CDR3: CASSPRVGLAGGEQFF
V: TRBV5-1; size: few; J: TRBJ1-6; D: -; DNA: TGCGCCAGCAGCCCGGGGGAGAGGCCGAGGACTGGTTCACCCCTCCACTTT; CDR3: CASSPGERPRTGSPLHF
V: TRBV6-1; size: many; J: TRBJ1-1; D: -; DNA: TGTGCCAGCGCAACTCGACCCCCCCAACCGGGTCACACTGAAGCTTTCTTT; CDR3: CASATRPPQPGHTEAFF
V: TRBV11-1; size: many; J: TRBJ1-1; D: TRBD1; DNA: TGTGCCAGCAGCGACCGGGACAGGGGACACACTGAAGCTTTCTTT; CDR3: CASSDRDRGHTEAFF
V: TRBV4-3; size: many; J: TRBJ2-1; D: -; DNA: TGCGCCAGCAGCCAAGTGTCGGCCAATGAGCAGTTCTTC; CDR3: CASSQVSANEQFF
V: TRBV28; size: many; J: TRBJ1-2; D: -; DNA: TGTGCCAGCAGTTTTCCGAGAGGGAACTATGGCTACACCTTC; CDR3: CASSFPRGNYGYTF
V: TRBV29-1; size: many; J: TRBJ2-5; D: TRBD2; DNA: TGCAGCGTTGCGGGAGGGGAGACCCAGTACTTC; CDR3: CSVAGGETQYF
V: TRBV3-1; size: -; J: TRBJ1-2; D: -; DNA: TGTGCCAGCAGCGCTAAGGGCAGGCCTTATGGCTACACCTTC; CDR3: CASSAKGRPYGYTF
V: TRBV6-5; size: -; J: TRBJ1-2; D: -; DNA: TGTGCCAGCAGTTACGTCGGGACGTCCTATGGCTACACCTTC; CDR3: CASSYVGTSYGYTF